This T cell receptor beta chain appears in the sequencing data of a study of blood T cell repertoires in COVID-19. CDR1 SEHNR and CDR2 FQNEAQ come from the germline V gene (reference sequence). This CDR3 contains 16 residues. The V and J ends lost 1 base and 1 base respectively, with 14 bases between them. Profiling relied on immunoSEQ multiplex PCR, and the TCRdb table lists in-frame clones only, not all of them. The repertoire consists of 30,000 to 40,000 clones, with roughly nine tenths occurring once and the leading ten covering about 2%. This TCR derives from a middle-aged man with active or convalescent COVID-19. The sample comprised peripheral blood. V usage is TRBV7-9 and J usage is TRBJ2-7; the D gene is possibly TRBD2 (7 bases). CDR3 DNA sequence: TGTGCCAGCAGCTTAGGGGCAGGGGAGGGTTCCTACGAGCAGTACTTC. Protein: CASSLGAGEGSYEQYF. The variable domain in full, with the rest retrieved from reference TRBV7-9 and TRBJ2-7, is DTGVSQNPRHKITKRGQNVTFRCDPISEHNRLYWYRQTLGQGPEFLTYFQNEAQLEKSRLLSDRFSAERPKGSFSTLEIQRTEQGDSAMYLCASSLGAGEGSYEQYFGPGTRLTVT.